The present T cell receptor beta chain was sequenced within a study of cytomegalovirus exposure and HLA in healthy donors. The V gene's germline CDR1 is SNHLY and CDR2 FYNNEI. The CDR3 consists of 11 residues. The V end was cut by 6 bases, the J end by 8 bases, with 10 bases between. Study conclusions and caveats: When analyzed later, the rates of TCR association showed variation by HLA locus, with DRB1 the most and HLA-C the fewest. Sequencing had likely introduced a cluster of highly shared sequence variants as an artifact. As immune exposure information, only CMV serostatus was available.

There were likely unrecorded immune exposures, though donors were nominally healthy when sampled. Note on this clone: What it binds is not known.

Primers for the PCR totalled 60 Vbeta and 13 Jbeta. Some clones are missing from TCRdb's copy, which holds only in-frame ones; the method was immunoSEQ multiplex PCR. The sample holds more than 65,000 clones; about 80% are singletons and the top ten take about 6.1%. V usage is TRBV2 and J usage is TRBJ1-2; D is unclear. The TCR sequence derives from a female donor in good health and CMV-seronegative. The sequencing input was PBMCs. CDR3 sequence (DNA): TGTGCCAGCAGGGGGATAGCGGGCTACACCTTC. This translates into CASRGIAGYTF. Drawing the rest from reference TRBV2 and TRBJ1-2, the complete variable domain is EPEVTQTPSHQVTQMGQEVILRCVPISNHLYFYWYRQILGQKVEFLVSFYNNEISEKSEIFDDQFSVERPDGSNFTLKIRSTKLEDSAMYFCASRGIAGYTFGSGTRLTVV.